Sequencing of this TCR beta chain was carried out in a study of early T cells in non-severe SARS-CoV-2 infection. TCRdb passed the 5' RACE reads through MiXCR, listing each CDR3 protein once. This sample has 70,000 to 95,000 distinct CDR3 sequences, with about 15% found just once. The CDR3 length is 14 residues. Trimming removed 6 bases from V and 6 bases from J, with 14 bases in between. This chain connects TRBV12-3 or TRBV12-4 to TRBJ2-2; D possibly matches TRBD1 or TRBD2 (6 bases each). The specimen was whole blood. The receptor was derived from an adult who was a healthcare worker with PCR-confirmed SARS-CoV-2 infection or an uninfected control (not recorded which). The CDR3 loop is CASSTQGGPGELFF. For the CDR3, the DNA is TGTGCCAGCAGCACTCAAGGGGGGCCCGGGGAGCTGTTTTTT.